The present T cell receptor beta chain was sequenced within a study of blood T cell repertoires in COVID-19. Study overall: From the United States, Italy and Spain came samples of acute and convalescent COVID-19. PBMCs, B-cell-depleted T cells, or T cells provided the cDNA or gDNA that made up the material.

This clone has a single count. How the authors handled the data: Amplification of reference gene primers provided the estimated nucleated cell counts. The data were produced by immunoSEQ multiplex PCR, yet TCRdb's version contains in-frame clones alone and is incomplete. That table furnishes V, J and clone size, whereas the DNA furnished D and trimming. In the table there are fewer than 200,000 clones, 88% of which are singletons. Trimming pared 6 bases from V and 4 bases from J, leaving 13 bases between. The CDR3 is made up of 14 amino acids. Germline loops: CDR1 MNHEY, CDR2 SMNVEV (reference sequence).

The V call is TRBV27, the J call TRBJ1-3, with a weak D call TRBD1 (5 bases). Sequencing used peripheral blood. This receptor was identified in a man aged 50-59 years who had recovered from COVID-19. In nucleotides, the CDR3 is TGTGCCAGCAGGCCCCAGGGAAAAGGAAACACCATATATTTT. Its protein product is CASRPQGKGNTIYF.